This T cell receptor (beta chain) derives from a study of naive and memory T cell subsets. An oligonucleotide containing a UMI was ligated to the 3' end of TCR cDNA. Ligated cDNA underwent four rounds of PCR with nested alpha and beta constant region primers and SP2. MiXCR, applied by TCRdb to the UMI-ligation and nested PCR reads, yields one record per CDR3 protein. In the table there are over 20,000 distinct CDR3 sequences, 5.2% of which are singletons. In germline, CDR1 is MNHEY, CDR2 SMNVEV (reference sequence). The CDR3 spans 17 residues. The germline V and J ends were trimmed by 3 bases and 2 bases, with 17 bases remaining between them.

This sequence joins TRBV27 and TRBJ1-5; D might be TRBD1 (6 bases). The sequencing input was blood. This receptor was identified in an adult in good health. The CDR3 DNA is TGTGCCAGCAGTTTGTCCAGGGGAGGCGTCGGCAATCAGCCCCAGCATTTT. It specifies CASSLSRGGVGNQPQHF.